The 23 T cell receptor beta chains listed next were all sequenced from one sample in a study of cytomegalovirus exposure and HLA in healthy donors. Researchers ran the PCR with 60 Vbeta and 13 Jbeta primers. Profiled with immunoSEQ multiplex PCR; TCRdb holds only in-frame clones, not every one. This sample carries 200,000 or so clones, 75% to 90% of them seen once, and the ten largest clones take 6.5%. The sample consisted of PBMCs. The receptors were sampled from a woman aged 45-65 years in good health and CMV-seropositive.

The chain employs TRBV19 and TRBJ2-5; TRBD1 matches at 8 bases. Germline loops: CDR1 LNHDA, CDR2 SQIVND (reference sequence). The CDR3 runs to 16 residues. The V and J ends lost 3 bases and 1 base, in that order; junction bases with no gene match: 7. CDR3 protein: CASSMGTGNFQETQYF. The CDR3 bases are TGTGCCAGTAGTATGGGGACAGGCAACTTCCAAGAGACCCAGTACTTC.

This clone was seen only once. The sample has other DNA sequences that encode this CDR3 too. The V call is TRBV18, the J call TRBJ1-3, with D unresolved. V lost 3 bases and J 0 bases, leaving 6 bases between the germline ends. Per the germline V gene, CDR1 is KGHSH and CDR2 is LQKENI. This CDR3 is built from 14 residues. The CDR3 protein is CASSPTDSGNTIYF. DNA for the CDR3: TGTGCCAGCTCACCGACTGACTCTGGAAACACCATATATTTT.

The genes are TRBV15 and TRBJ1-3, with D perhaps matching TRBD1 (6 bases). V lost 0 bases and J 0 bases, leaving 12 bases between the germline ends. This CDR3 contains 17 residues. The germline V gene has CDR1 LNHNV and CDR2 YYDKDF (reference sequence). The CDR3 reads CATSRDFGTRSGNTIYF. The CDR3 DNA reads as TGTGCCACCAGCAGAGATTTCGGGACACGCTCTGGAAACACCATATATTTT.

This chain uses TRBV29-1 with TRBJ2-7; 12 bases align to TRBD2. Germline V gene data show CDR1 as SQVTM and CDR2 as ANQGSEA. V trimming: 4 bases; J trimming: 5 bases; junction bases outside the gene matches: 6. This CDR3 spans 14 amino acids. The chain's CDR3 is CSVGTSGAFDEQYF. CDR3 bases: TGCAGCGTTGGGACTAGCGGGGCCTTTGACGAGCAGTACTTC.

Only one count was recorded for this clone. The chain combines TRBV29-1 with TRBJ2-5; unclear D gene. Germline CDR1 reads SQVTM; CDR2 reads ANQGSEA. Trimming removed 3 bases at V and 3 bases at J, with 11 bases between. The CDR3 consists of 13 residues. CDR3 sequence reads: CSVDPGFKETQYF. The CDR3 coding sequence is TGCAGCGTTGACCCGGGTTTCAAAGAGACCCAGTACTTC.

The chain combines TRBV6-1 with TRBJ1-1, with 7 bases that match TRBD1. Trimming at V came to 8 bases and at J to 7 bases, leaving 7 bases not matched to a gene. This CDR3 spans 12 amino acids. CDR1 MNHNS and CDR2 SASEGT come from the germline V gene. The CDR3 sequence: CASSGNRGEAFF. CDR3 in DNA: TGTGCCAGCTCGGGAAACAGGGGTGAAGCTTTCTTT.

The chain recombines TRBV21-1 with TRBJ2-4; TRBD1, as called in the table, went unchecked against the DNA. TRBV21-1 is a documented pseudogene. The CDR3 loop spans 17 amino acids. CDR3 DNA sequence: TGTGCCAGCAGCCAAAACTCGACAGGGGAAGCCAAAAACAGTCAGTACTTC. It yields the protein CASSQNSTGEAKNSQYF.

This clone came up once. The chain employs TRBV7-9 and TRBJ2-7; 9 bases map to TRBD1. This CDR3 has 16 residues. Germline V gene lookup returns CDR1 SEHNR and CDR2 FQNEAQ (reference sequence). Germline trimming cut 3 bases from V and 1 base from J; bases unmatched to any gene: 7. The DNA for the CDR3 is TGTGCCAGCAGCTTCCCGGGACAGGGAGTTTCCTACGAGCAGTACTTC. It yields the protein CASSFPGQGVSYEQYF.

This chain's CDR3 is CASGREQSSYNEQFF. CDR3 nucleotide sequence: TGTGCCAGCGGGCGGGAGCAGAGCTCCTACAATGAGCAGTTCTTC. The chain is built from TRBV6-5 and TRBJ2-1; 7 bases map to TRBD2. This CDR3 comprises 15 residues. V shed 8 bases, J shed 0 bases, and the junction held 7 bases outside the gene matches. Germline assignment: CDR1 MNHEY and CDR2 SVGAGI.

CDR3 region: CAISESWGLGGYTF. CDR3 DNA sequence: TGTGCCATCAGTGAGTCCTGGGGGCTAGGTGGCTACACCTTC. This chain links TRBV10-3 with TRBJ1-2, with TRBD1 as a possible D gene (6 bases). The CDR3 spans 14 residues. Germline CDR1 ENHRY, CDR2 SYGVKD. V lost 0 bases and J 7 bases, leaving 12 bases between the germline ends.

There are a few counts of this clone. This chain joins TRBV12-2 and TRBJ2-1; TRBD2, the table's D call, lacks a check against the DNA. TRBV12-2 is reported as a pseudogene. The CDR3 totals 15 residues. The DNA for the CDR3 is TGTGCAAGTCGCTTACTTTCAGCGGGGGAGGATGAGCAGTTCTTC. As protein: CASRLLSAGEDEQFF.

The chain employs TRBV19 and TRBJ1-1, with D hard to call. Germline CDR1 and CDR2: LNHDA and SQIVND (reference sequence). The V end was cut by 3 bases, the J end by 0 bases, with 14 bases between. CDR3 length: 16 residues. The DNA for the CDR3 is TGTGCCAGTAGTATTGGCAGACTCTACATGAACACTGAAGCTTTCTTT. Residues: CASSIGRLYMNTEAFF.

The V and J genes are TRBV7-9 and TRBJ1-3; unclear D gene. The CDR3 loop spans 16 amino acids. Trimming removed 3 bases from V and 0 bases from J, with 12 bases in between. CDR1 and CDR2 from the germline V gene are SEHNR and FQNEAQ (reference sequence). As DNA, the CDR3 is TGTGCCAGCAGCTTTGGTCGGAGAGGCTCTGGAAACACCATATATTTT. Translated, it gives CASSFGRRGSGNTIYF.

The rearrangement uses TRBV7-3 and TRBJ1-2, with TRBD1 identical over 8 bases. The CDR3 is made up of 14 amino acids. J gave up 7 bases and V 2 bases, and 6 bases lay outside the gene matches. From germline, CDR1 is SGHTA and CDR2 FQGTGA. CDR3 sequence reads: CASSLVAGGRGYTF. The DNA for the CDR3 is TGTGCCAGCAGCTTAGTGGCAGGGGGCCGTGGCTACACCTTC.

This chain's CDR3 is CASSLASSYNSPLHF. The CDR3 DNA reads TGCGCCAGCAGCCTAGCCAGCTCCTATAATTCACCCCTCCACTTT. V gene TRBV5-1 combines with J gene TRBJ1-6; D is unresolved. The V gene lost 4 bases and the J gene lost 0 bases, with 8 bases spanning the gap. This CDR3 has 15 residues. CDR1 and CDR2 from the germline V gene are SGHRS and YFSETQ. Filled out from reference TRBV5-1 and TRBJ1-6, the complete variable domain reads KAGVTQTPRYLIKTRGQQVTLSCSPISGHRSVSWYQQTPGQGLQFLFEYFSETQRNKGNFPGRFSGRQFSNSRSEMNVSTLELGDSALYLCASSLASSYNSPLHFGNGTRLTVT.

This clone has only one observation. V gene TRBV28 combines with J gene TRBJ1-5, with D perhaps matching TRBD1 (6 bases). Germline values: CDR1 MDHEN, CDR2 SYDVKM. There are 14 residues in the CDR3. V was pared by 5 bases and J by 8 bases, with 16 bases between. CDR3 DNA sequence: TGTGCCAGCAGTCCAGCGACAGGTTACGAGCCCCAGCATTTT. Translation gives CASSPATGYEPQHF. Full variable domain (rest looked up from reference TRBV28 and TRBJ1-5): DVKVTQSSRYLVKRTGEKVFLECVQDMDHENMFWYRQDPGLGLRLIYFSYDVKMKEKGDIPEGYSVSREKKERFSLILESASTNQTSMYLCASSPATGYEPQHFGDGTRLSIL.

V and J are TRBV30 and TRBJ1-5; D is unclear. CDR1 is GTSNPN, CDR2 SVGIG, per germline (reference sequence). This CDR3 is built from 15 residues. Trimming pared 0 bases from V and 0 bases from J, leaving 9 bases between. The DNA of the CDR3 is TGTGCCTGGAGTGTACGCAGGTATAGCAATCAGCCCCAGCATTTT. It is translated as CAWSVRRYSNQPQHF.

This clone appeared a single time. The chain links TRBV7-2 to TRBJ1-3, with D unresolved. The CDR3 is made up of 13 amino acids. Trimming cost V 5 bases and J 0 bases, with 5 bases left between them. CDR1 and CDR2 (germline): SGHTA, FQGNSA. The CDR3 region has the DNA TGTGCCAGCAGCACATTCTCTGGAAACACCATATATTTT. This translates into CASSTFSGNTIYF.

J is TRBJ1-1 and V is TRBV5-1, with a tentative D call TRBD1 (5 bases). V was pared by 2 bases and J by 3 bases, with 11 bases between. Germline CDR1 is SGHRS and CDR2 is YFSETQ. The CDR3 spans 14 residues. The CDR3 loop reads CASSFDSIYTEAFF. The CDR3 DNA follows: TGCGCCAGCAGCTTCGACAGCATTTACACTGAAGCTTTCTTT.

CDR3 loop: CAINGQGVSEQYF. The DNA for the CDR3 is TGTGCCATCAACGGACAGGGAGTATCCGAGCAGTACTTC. The chain has TRBV10-3 and TRBJ2-5; 8 bases line up with TRBD1. The J call is uncertain, as TRBJ2-7 better fits the DNA end. The CDR3 contains 13 residues. Germline lookup yields CDR1 ENHRY and CDR2 SYGVKD.

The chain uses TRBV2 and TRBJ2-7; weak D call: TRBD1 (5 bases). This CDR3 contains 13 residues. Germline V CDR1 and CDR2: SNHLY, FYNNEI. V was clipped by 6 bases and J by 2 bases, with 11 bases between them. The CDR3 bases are TGTGCCAGCAGCTTGACAGAAGCCTACGAGCAGTACTTC. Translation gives CASSLTEAYEQYF.

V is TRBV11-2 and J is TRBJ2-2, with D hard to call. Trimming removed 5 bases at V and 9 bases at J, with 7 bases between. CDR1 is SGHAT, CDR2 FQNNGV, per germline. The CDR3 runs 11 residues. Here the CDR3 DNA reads TGTGCCAGCAGCCAACAGTGGGAGCTGTTTTTT. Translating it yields CASSQQWELFF.

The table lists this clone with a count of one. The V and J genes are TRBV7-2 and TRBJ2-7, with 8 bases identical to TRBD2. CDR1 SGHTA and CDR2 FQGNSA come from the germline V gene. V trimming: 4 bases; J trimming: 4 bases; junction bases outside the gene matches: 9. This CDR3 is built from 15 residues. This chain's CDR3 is CASSSTGGGLYEQYF. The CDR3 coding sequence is TGTGCCAGCAGCTCTACCGGGGGGGGTCTATACGAGCAGTACTTC.